This T cell receptor (beta chain) originates from a study of blood T cell repertoires in COVID-19 (dated by TCRdb to about 2020). About the full investigation: Samples covering the acute and convalescent phases of COVID-19 were provided by collaborators in the United States, Italy and Spain. The dataset comprised deeply sampled blood TCRbeta repertoires from subjects exposed to, actively infected with, or recovered from COVID-19. Samples were obtained from the ongoing ImmuneRACE study (first 160 participants) and from 1,254 subjects provided by 6 global collaborators. Where available, HLA class I and class II types were taken from metadata supplied by the sample provider and were not determined by assay-based typing. The repertoires were made available in a free public database intended to serve as a resource for research on the immune response to SARS-CoV-2. The material from the prospective study consisted of cDNA or gDNA derived from T cells, B-cell-depleted T cells, or PBMCs. A de-identified subject ID, COVID-19 status, age in years and sex were almost always included in the sample metadata. Points the paper makes about the study in general: The quantity of clinical and demographic metadata differed by source and by participant and was supplied without curation.

Note on this clone: It has no known antigen specificity. No clone much larger than this one lies a single base away; base qualities are absent.

Samples from volunteer blood donors who had recovered from COVID-19 were contributed by a second Seattle source. Whole blood was collected in K2EDTA tubes by collaborating institutions according to the institutions' own protocols. Collaborator samples were shipped for TCRbeta analysis as frozen whole blood, isolated PBMCs, or DNA extracted from either sample type. TCRbeta CDR3 regions were amplified from genomic DNA by means of the immunoSEQ Assay, a bias-controlled multiplex PCR. In the paper's pipeline: The number of nucleated cells in each sample was estimated from the amplification of reference gene primers within the assay. To quantify the absolute abundance of each unique TCRbeta CDR3 rearrangement, sequence reads were collapsed and filtered. Productive Simpson clonality was computed per sample as the square root of Simpson's diversity index over productive rearrangements. Here the immuneACCESS table is served through TCRdb, limited to in-frame sequences with V and J called. Missing clones are a known gap in these copies; in checked studies unresolved V genes cover under half, and the rest lacks a known reason. V, J and clone size reflect that table, while D and trimming were determined from the DNA. The sample data list hundreds of thousands of clones, and approximately 84% of these were observed just once. The top ten clonotypes cover about 1.9% of the sample.

From a lookup of the germline V gene, CDR1 and CDR2 are ENHRY and SYGVKD. Taken from cysteine to phenylalanine, the CDR3 has 15 residues. Solely the CDR3 DNA is kept, with 45 bases framed from the first base. Trimming takes 10 bases from V and 3 bases from J, and the germline ends sit 18 bases apart. Sequencing was performed on peripheral blood. The V gene is TRBV10-3 and the J gene is TRBJ2-2, with the D gene not confidently named. This clonotype was sampled from a woman between 25 and 40 years old who had recovered from COVID-19. The DNA is as follows: TGTGCCAGCTCAACAAGACTCACTTACACCGGGGAGCTGTTTTTT. It translates to CASSTRLTYTGELFF.